These T cell receptor beta chains were read from a single sample in a study. TCRdb re-called the RT-PCR reads with MiXCR, one entry per CDR3 protein. The sample shows 550,000 to 750,000 distinct CDR3 sequences, approximately 15% of them seen only once. Source material: memory CD4+ T cells from blood. Every receptor here comes from a female donor in good health, serving as a healthy control. The CDR3 runs from the conserved cysteine through the conserved F or W. D genes are given only for firm matches. Expanded clones get a size class; other rows say once, few or many, or leave the size out.

CDR3 length	V gene	clone size	D gene	J gene	CDR3 protein	CDR3 DNA
17	TRBV6-5	few	NA	TRBJ1-2	CASSYGDPGGTPEGYTF	TGTGCCAGCAGTTACGGGGATCCCGGGGGGACTCCGGAAGGCTACACCTTC
11	TRBV2	few	NA	TRBJ2-1	CASAEYNEQFF	TGTGCCAGCGCCGAGTACAATGAGCAGTTCTTC
14	TRBV20-1	many	NA	TRBJ1-5	CSAPVQIGNQPQHF	TGCAGTGCTCCGGTTCAGATAGGCAATCAGCCCCAGCATTTT
13	TRBV28	NA	NA	TRBJ2-3	CASSRDGPDTQYF	TGTGCCAGCAGCCGCGACGGCCCAGATACGCAGTATTTT
14	TRBV7-2	NA	NA	TRBJ2-7	CASSGSAGSYEQYF	TGTGCCAGCAGCGGGAGTGCCGGGAGCTACGAGCAGTACTTC
12	TRBV5-1	NA	TRBD1	TRBJ1-1	CASKGGGTEAFF	TGCGCCAGCAAAGGGGGCGGGACTGAAGCTTTCTTT
15	TRBV7-2	many	NA	TRBJ2-7	CASSLGSGFFYEQYF	TGTGCCAGCAGCTTAGGGAGCGGGTTCTTTTACGAGCAGTACTTC
14	TRBV7-8	few	TRBD2	TRBJ2-1	CASSDAGTSGSQFF	TGTGCCAGCAGCGATGCCGGGACTAGCGGGTCGCAGTTCTTC
13	TRBV5-1	few	NA	TRBJ2-5	CASRVSGVETQYF	TGCGCCAGCAGGGTCTCGGGAGTGGAGACCCAGTACTTC
13	TRBV7-9	few	NA	TRBJ2-1	CASDHLAPTEQFF	TGTGCCAGCGACCATTTGGCCCCGACCGAGCAGTTCTTC
12	TRBV29-1	many	NA	TRBJ2-1	CSVGPAYNEQFF	TGCAGCGTCGGACCCGCCTACAATGAGCAGTTCTTC
16	TRBV6-5	few	TRBD2	TRBJ2-1	CASSYSLAGAYNEQFF	TGTGCCAGCAGTTACTCCCTAGCGGGGGCATACAATGAGCAGTTCTTC
13	TRBV10-3	NA	NA	TRBJ1-3	CATSGPSGNTIYF	TGTGCCACCTCGGGGCCCAGTGGAAACACCATATATTTT
15	TRBV20-1	NA	NA	TRBJ2-7	CSANDPRQEVGKQYF	TGCAGTGCTAACGACCCCAGACAGGAGGTAGGAAAGCAGTACTTC
16	TRBV10-3	few	TRBD2	TRBJ2-3	CAISESENSGVDTQYF	TGTGCCATCAGTGAGTCGGAAAATAGCGGGGTAGATACGCAGTATTTT
15	TRBV20-1	many	TRBD2	TRBJ2-1	CSADNSGVSYNEQFF	TGCAGTGCCGATAATAGCGGGGTCTCCTACAATGAGCAGTTCTTC
17	TRBV14	NA	TRBD1	TRBJ2-7	CASSQEGLRGQRNEQYF	TGTGCCAGCAGCCAAGAAGGGTTAAGGGGGCAACGTAACGAGCAGTACTTC
13	TRBV27	few	NA	TRBJ1-1	CASSGGPTTEAFF	TGTGCCAGCAGTGGGGGGCCGACCACTGAAGCTTTCTTT
13	TRBV29-1	many	NA	TRBJ1-5	CSVSARGGQPQHF	TGCAGCGTATCCGCGAGGGGCGGCCAGCCCCAGCATTTT
14	TRBV10-3	few	NA	TRBJ2-3	CAISEGQSTDTQYF	TGTGCCATCAGTGAGGGACAGAGCACAGATACGCAGTATTTT
15	TRBV7-2	NA	TRBD2	TRBJ2-2	CASSQLAGGFGELFF	TGTGCCAGCAGCCAACTAGCGGGGGGCTTCGGGGAGCTGTTTTTT
14	TRBV5-5	many	NA	TRBJ2-3	CASSWKLPPDTQYF	TGTGCCAGCAGCTGGAAACTGCCCCCAGATACGCAGTATTTT
13	TRBV4-3	many	NA	TRBJ2-5	CASSQERTETQYF	TGCGCCAGCAGCCAAGAGAGAACAGAGACCCAGTACTTC
13	TRBV3-1	NA	NA	TRBJ2-7	CASSQDGAGEQYF	TGTGCCAGCAGCCAAGACGGGGCAGGGGAGCAGTACTTC
15	TRBV7-2	NA	TRBD1	TRBJ1-1	CASSLDQGALTEAFF	TGTGCCAGCAGCTTAGATCAGGGGGCGCTTACTGAAGCTTTCTTT
15	TRBV4-1	few	NA	TRBJ2-5	CASSQAWTGGETQYF	TGCGCCAGCAGCCAAGCGTGGACGGGCGGGGAGACCCAGTACTTC
15	TRBV7-8	few	NA	TRBJ1-1	CASSLSMGGDTEAFF	TGTGCCAGCAGCTTAAGTATGGGAGGGGACACTGAAGCTTTCTTT
18	TRBV24-1	NA	TRBD1	TRBJ2-3	CATSDPGQASGRRHTQYF	TGTGCCACCAGTGACCCCGGACAGGCCTCCGGACGAAGGCATACGCAGTATTTT